These 29 T cell receptor beta chains share one sample of origin, sequenced in a study of T cells in Graves' hyperthyroidism and ophthalmopathy. Regions amplified from RNA transcripts were the TCR beta CDR3 regions. HTBI primers were employed in a first-round RT-PCR of the TCR CDR3. A single record per CDR3 protein comes from TCRdb applying MiXCR to the multiplex PCR reads. The sample holds approximately 330,000 distinct CDR3 sequences, about 21% seen once. The sequencing input was blood. The receptors were gathered from a woman between 50 and 59 years old with Graves' hyperthyroidism.

This clonotype was recorded many times. The V gene is TRBV24-1, the J gene TRBJ2-1; D may be TRBD2 (5 bases). Trimming stripped 7 bases from V and 4 bases from J, with 16 bases between. Germline values: CDR1 KGHDR, CDR2 SFDVKD. This CDR3 spans 15 amino acids. The CDR3 protein is CATSERWALYNEQFF. In DNA form, the CDR3 reads TGTGCCACCAGCGAGCGGTGGGCTTTATACAATGAGCAGTTCTTC.

This clonotype occurred many times. The chain has TRBV28 and TRBJ2-4; a possible D gene is TRBD1 (6 bases). The V and J ends lost 6 bases and 8 bases respectively, with 23 bases between them. The CDR3 consists of 16 residues. Germline V CDR1 and CDR2: MDHEN, SYDVKM. CDR3 in amino acids: CASSVGPVRGKYIQYF. The CDR3 DNA sequence: TGTGCCAGCAGCGTGGGTCCCGTCAGGGGAAAGTACATTCAGTACTTC.

V usage is TRBV3-1 and J usage is TRBJ2-7; 12 bases map to TRBD1. CDR3 length: 15 residues. After removal of 1 base from V and 5 bases from J, the junction contained 3 bases not matched to a gene. Looked up from germline, CDR1 is LGHDT and CDR2 is YNNKEL (reference sequence). The CDR3 sequence is CASSQGRDRGHEQYF. CDR3 bases: TGTGCCAGCAGCCAAGGACGGGACAGGGGGCACGAGCAGTACTTC.

The CDR3 DNA reads TGCAGTGCTAGAGATCTCCGGGACCGGAGAGATACGCAGTATTTT. Encoded protein: CSARDLRDRRDTQYF. This chain links TRBV20-1 with TRBJ2-3; D may match TRBD1 or TRBD2 (5 bases each). The CDR3 sequence is 15 residues long. V was trimmed by 0 bases and J by 5 bases, leaving 15 bases between them. CDR1 and CDR2 (germline): DFQATT, SNEGSKA (reference sequence).

This clonotype was detected ten times or more. CDR3 in DNA: TGCAGTGCTAGAGGGGGTGGGGGGGGGAACACCGGGGAGCTGTTTTTT. Translated, it gives CSARGGGGGNTGELFF. The chain carries TRBV20-1 and TRBJ2-2; 7 bases match TRBD2. This CDR3 is built from 16 residues. V lost 1 base, J lost 1 base, and 6 bases stayed unmatched. Germline-derived CDR1 and CDR2 are DFQATT and SNEGSKA (reference sequence).

The rearrangement joins TRBV28 to TRBJ2-7; D remains ambiguous. Trimming cost V 3 bases and J 3 bases, with 9 bases left between them. The CDR3 is 13 residues long. Germline CDR1 and CDR2: MDHEN and SYDVKM. The chain's CDR3 is CASSFGQFYEQYF. DNA for the CDR3: TGTGCCAGCAGTTTCGGCCAGTTCTACGAGCAGTACTTC. The variable domain in full, with the rest retrieved from reference TRBV28 and TRBJ2-7, is DVKVTQSSRYLVKRTGEKVFLECVQDMDHENMFWYRQDPGLGLRLIYFSYDVKMKEKGDIPEGYSVSREKKERFSLILESASTNQTSMYLCASSFGQFYEQYFGPGTRLTVT.

This clonotype was observed many times. V usage is TRBV7-2 and J usage is TRBJ1-5; D unclear. CDR1 and CDR2 (germline): SGHTA, FQGNSA. V was cut by 5 bases and J by 1 base, with 12 bases left in between. The CDR3 totals 15 residues. The CDR3 sequence is CASSPRRQSNQPQHF. The DNA for the CDR3 is TGTGCCAGCAGCCCTAGGAGGCAGAGCAATCAGCCCCAGCATTTT.

This clonotype was counted many times. V gene TRBV28 combines with J gene TRBJ2-2, with D perhaps being TRBD1 or TRBD2 (6 bases each). Germline lookup yields CDR1 MDHEN and CDR2 SYDVKM. The CDR3 length is 14 residues. Deletions cut 7 bases from V and 5 bases from J, with 14 bases between. CDR3 residues: CASIRGGGTGELFF. CDR3 sequence (DNA): TGTGCCAGCATCCGAGGGGGAGGAACCGGGGAGCTGTTTTTT. Supplemented by reference TRBV28 and TRBJ2-2, the full variable domain reads DVKVTQSSRYLVKRTGEKVFLECVQDMDHENMFWYRQDPGLGLRLIYFSYDVKMKEKGDIPEGYSVSREKKERFSLILESASTNQTSMYLCASIRGGGTGELFFGEGSRLTVL.

This clonotype was observed many times. The chain uses TRBV20-1 and TRBJ1-2; a weak D match, TRBD1 (5 bases). The CDR3 has 11 residues. Germline V gene sequence: CDR1 DFQATT, CDR2 SNEGSKA (reference sequence). The CDR3 region is CSLWGGYGYTF. The CDR3 DNA sequence: TGCAGCCTGTGGGGCGGTTATGGCTACACCTTC.

This clonotype was detected many times. The chain employs TRBV7-9 and TRBJ2-7; D is ambiguous. This CDR3 contains 14 residues. Looked up from germline, CDR1 is SEHNR and CDR2 is FQNEAQ (reference sequence). The germline V and J ends were trimmed by 1 base and 4 bases, with 11 bases remaining between them. This CDR3 is CASSLGNLMYEQYF. The CDR3 nucleotides are TGTGCCAGCAGCTTAGGCAACCTTATGTACGAGCAGTACTTC.

This clonotype was seen repeatedly, ten times or more. This sequence joins TRBV11-2 and TRBJ2-2; 12 bases fit TRBD2. Germline-derived CDR1 and CDR2 are SGHAT and FQNNGV. The CDR3 totals 16 residues. V lost 6 bases and J lost 0; bases outside the gene matches: 2. The CDR3 sequence is CASRRTSGTNTGELFF. The CDR3 DNA reads as TGTGCCAGCAGAAGGACTAGCGGGACGAACACCGGGGAGCTGTTTTTT. The whole variable domain, remainder taken from reference TRBV11-2 and TRBJ2-2, is EAGVAQSPRYKIIEKRQSVAFWCNPISGHATLYWYQQILGQGPKLLIQFQNNGVVDDSQLPKDRFSAERLKGVDSTLKIQPAKLEDSAVYLCASRRTSGTNTGELFFGEGSRLTVL.

The chain is built from TRBV5-4 and TRBJ2-1; 7 bases agree with TRBD2. The trim removed 10 bases at V and 0 bases at J, leaving 10 bases unmatched. The CDR3 is 15 residues long. Germline V gene data show CDR1 as SGHNT and CDR2 as YYREEE (reference sequence). The CDR3 DNA is TGTGCCCTGCAGGGCGGGAGTTACTCCTACAATGAGCAGTTCTTC. Translated, it gives CALQGGSYSYNEQFF.

The chain carries TRBV6-1 and TRBJ1-4; D unresolved. The CDR3 covers 12 residues. Germline V CDR1 and CDR2: MNHNS, SASEGT. V was trimmed by 1 base and J by 11 bases, leaving 8 bases between them. CDR3 protein: CASSEVARKLFF. For the CDR3, the DNA is TGTGCCAGCAGTGAAGTAGCACGGAAACTGTTTTTT.

As for this clonotype: This may stem from a read error, because a much larger clone lies one nucleotide away. Because the CDR3 is missing its conserved closing phenylalanine or tryptophan, this is likely a read error. This chain joins TRBV3-1 and TRBJ2-3, with D hard to call. The length of the CDR3 is 14 residues. V lost 5 bases and J 0 bases, leaving 9 bases between the germline ends. Germline values: CDR1 LGHDT, CDR2 YNNKEL (reference sequence). The CDR3 nucleotides are TGTGCCAGCAGCTCTCGTCCTAGCACAGATACGCAGTATCTT. It codes for CASSSRPSTDTQYL.

The J gene is TRBJ1-6, the V gene TRBV12-3 or TRBV12-4; 9 nucleotides match TRBD1. The CDR3 sequence is 15 residues long. V lost 3 bases to trimming and J lost 6 bases; unmatched junction nucleotides: 3. The CDR3 loop reads CASSFTGGLNSPLHF. The CDR3 region has the DNA TGTGCCAGCAGTTTTACAGGGGGCCTTAATTCACCCCTCCACTTT.

This clonotype has a count of ten or more. The chain recombines TRBV19 with TRBJ1-5, with TRBD1 matching 11 bases. The germline V gene has CDR1 LNHDA and CDR2 SQIVND (reference sequence). Trimming took 2 bases from V and 6 from J; bases not matched to a gene: 6. This CDR3 comprises 16 residues. The CDR3 DNA reads as TGTGCCAGTAGTATACCTGGACAGGGGGCGCGTCAGCCCCAGCATTTT. Translated: CASSIPGQGARQPQHF. The variable domain in full, with the rest retrieved from reference TRBV19 and TRBJ1-5, is DGGITQSPKYLFRKEGQNVTLSCEQNLNHDAMYWYRQDPGQGLRLIYYSQIVNDFQKGDIAEGYSVSREKKESFPLTVTSAQKNPTAFYLCASSIPGQGARQPQHFGDGTRLSIL.

This clonotype showed up just a few times. The V gene is TRBV6-5, the J gene TRBJ2-1, with 7 bases identical to TRBD1. The junction had 6 bases not matched to a gene; V was cut back by 2 bases and J by 2 bases. CDR3 length: 16 residues. Germline loops: CDR1 MNHEY, CDR2 SVGAGI. CDR3 sequence: CASSYAKTGTYNEQFF. CDR3 nucleotides: TGTGCCAGCAGTTACGCCAAGACAGGGACCTACAATGAGCAGTTCTTC.

The chain has TRBV6-1 and TRBJ1-5; no clear D gene. Trimming pared 8 bases from V and 3 bases from J, leaving 14 bases between. CDR1 is MNHNS, CDR2 SASEGT, per germline. The CDR3 consists of 14 residues. The CDR3 sequence is CASRIRGPNQPQHF. The CDR3 DNA reads as TGTGCCAGCCGAATTCGAGGGCCCAATCAGCCCCAGCATTTT.

This clonotype appeared many times. V and J are TRBV6-1 and TRBJ2-7; 8 bases agree with TRBD1. This CDR3 region has 14 residues. Losses at the gene ends were 5 bases for V and 2 bases for J; bases not matched to a gene: 5. The germline gives CDR1 MNHNS, CDR2 SASEGT. This CDR3 is CASSTDRATYEQYF. The CDR3 DNA follows: TGTGCCAGCAGTACGGACAGGGCGACCTACGAGCAGTACTTC.

V gene TRBV28 combines with J gene TRBJ1-6; D is perhaps TRBD1 (5 bases). The CDR3 is 16 amino acids. Germline V gives CDR1 MDHEN, CDR2 SYDVKM. V was cut by 5 bases and J by 4 bases, with 15 bases left in between. The CDR3 nucleotides read TGTGCCAGCAGTGAAAAAGGGGTCTTTTATAATTCACCCCTCCACTTT. The encoded protein is CASSEKGVFYNSPLHF.

This clonotype appeared a few times. V gene TRBV7-2 combines with J gene TRBJ2-1, with a possible D match to TRBD2 (6 bases). Per germline, CDR1 SGHTA and CDR2 FQGNSA. The CDR3 has 15 amino acids. V lost 3 bases, J lost 7 bases, and 16 bases lay in between. The CDR3 region has the DNA TGTGCCAGCAGCTTGATCGAGCGGGCCGATAATGAGCAGTTCTTC. Translating gives CASSLIERADNEQFF.

This clonotype has at least ten counts. This chain connects TRBV7-9 to TRBJ2-6; 9 bases align to TRBD1. The CDR3 is 18 residues long. V gave up 5 bases and J gave up 0 bases; unmatched junction bases: 8. Germline V gene data show CDR1 as SEHNR and CDR2 as FQNEAQ (reference sequence). CDR3 residues: CASSPRQGGSSGANVLTF. As DNA, the CDR3 is TGTGCCAGCAGCCCGAGACAGGGGGGCTCCTCTGGGGCCAACGTCCTGACTTTC.

This clonotype was counted at least ten times. This sequence joins TRBV30 and TRBJ1-5, with 8 nucleotides matching TRBD1. Germline V gene sequence: CDR1 GTSNPN, CDR2 SVGIG (reference sequence). The CDR3 loop spans 15 amino acids. With 3 bases clipped from V and 3 bases from J, the junction kept 7 bases outside the gene matches. CDR3 protein: CAWSPGQGYNQPQHF. The CDR3 nucleotides read TGTGCCTGGAGCCCCGGACAGGGTTACAATCAGCCCCAGCATTTT. Using reference TRBV30 and TRBJ1-5 for the parts outside the CDR3, the full variable domain is SQTIHQWPATLVQPVGSPLSLECTVEGTSNPNLYWYRQAAGRGLQLLFYSVGIGQISSEVPQNLSASRPQDRQFILSSKKLLLSDSGFYLCAWSPGQGYNQPQHFGDGTRLSIL.

The J gene is TRBJ2-1, the V gene TRBV2; D possibly corresponds to TRBD2 (5 bases). Trimming stripped 6 bases from V and 0 bases from J, with 9 bases between. The CDR3 length is 14 residues. Germline lookup yields CDR1 SNHLY and CDR2 FYNNEI. This chain's CDR3 is CASREVGSYNEQFF. The DNA of the CDR3 is TGTGCCAGCAGGGAGGTTGGCTCCTACAATGAGCAGTTCTTC. Variable domain in full (rest from reference TRBV2 and TRBJ2-1): EPEVTQTPSHQVTQMGQEVILRCVPISNHLYFYWYRQILGQKVEFLVSFYNNEISEKSEIFDDQFSVERPDGSNFTLKIRSTKLEDSAMYFCASREVGSYNEQFFGPGTRLTVL.

The table lists this clonotype with many counts. The V and J genes are TRBV27 and TRBJ2-1, with D perhaps matching TRBD1 (6 bases). Germline CDR1 MNHEY, CDR2 SMNVEV (reference sequence). V lost 2 bases and J lost 5, with 10 bases in between. This CDR3 has 14 residues. DNA of the CDR3: TGTGCCAGCAGTTTAGGGACAATACACAATGAGCAGTTCTTC. Protein sequence: CASSLGTIHNEQFF.

This chain uses TRBV7-2 with TRBJ1-4; D gene ambiguous. CDR1 is SGHTA, CDR2 FQGNSA, per germline. The V end lost 1 base, the J end lost 0 bases, and 3 bases lay between the germline ends. CDR3 size: 14 residues. In DNA form, the CDR3 reads TGTGCCAGCAGCTTAGGACCAACTAATGAAAAACTGTTTTTT. Translated, it gives CASSLGPTNEKLFF.

This clonotype was detected ten times or more. This chain links TRBV3-1 with TRBJ2-5, with a possible D match to TRBD1 (5 bases). V was clipped by 4 bases and J by 5 bases, with 17 bases between them. The CDR3 has 15 residues. Per the germline V gene, CDR1 is LGHDT and CDR2 is YNNKEL (reference sequence). The CDR3 nucleotides read TGTGCCAGCAGCCTAGCAGGGCGGCACGGGGAGACCCAGTACTTC. Encoded protein: CASSLAGRHGETQYF.

The rearrangement links TRBV15 to TRBJ1-5, with a tentative D call TRBD1 (5 bases). The CDR3 has 15 residues. Germline-derived CDR1 and CDR2 are LNHNV and YYDKDF (reference sequence). V lost 8 bases and J lost 2, with 16 bases in between. In DNA form, the CDR3 reads TGTGCCACCCGATTAGGCAGGGCACGCAATCAGCCCCAGCATTTT. Translation gives CATRLGRARNQPQHF.

This clonotype was observed at least ten times. The chain employs TRBV5-1 and TRBJ2-1; 10 bases map to TRBD1. The germline V gene has CDR1 SGHRS and CDR2 YFSETQ. J gave up 7 bases and V 4 bases, and 11 bases lay outside the gene matches. This CDR3 comprises 16 residues. The CDR3 sequence: CASSLSPGQGTNEQFF. The CDR3 DNA reads TGCGCCAGCAGCCTCAGTCCGGGACAGGGGACTAATGAGCAGTTCTTC.